Listed below are T cell receptor beta chains from one sample, sequenced in a study of cytotoxic CD8 clonotypes in ibrutinib-treated CLL. Using immunoSEQ multiplex PCR, the repertoire was profiled, and TCRdb retains in-frame clones only, with some absent. This table has about 300,000 clones, approximately 79% appearing once. The sequencing used PBMCs, collected at disease progression, from a patient treated with ibrutinib. These receptors were collected from a human donor with chronic lymphocytic leukemia. The CDR3 runs from the conserved cysteine through the conserved F or W. A D gene is named only where the DNA matches it firmly. Only part of the rows carry a size: once, few, many, or a class if the clone is expanded.

-	TRBV7-9	TRBJ2-3	-	TGTGCCAGCAGCTTAGGAGGGAGAGGAGCAGATACGCAGTATTTT	CASSLGGRGADTQYF
-	TRBV10-2	TRBJ2-7	-	TGCGCCAGCAAATCGGGGGGCCCCTCCTACGAGCAGTACTTC	CASKSGGPSYEQYF
few	TRBV7-8	TRBJ2-3	TRBD2	TGTGCCAGCAGCCCCGGGACTAGCGCGAATACGCAGTATTTT	CASSPGTSANTQYF
-	TRBV9	TRBJ1-6	TRBD1	TGTGCCAGCAGCGGAGGGGGACAGGGGGTTTCACCCCTCCACTTT	CASSGGGQGVSPLHF
-	TRBV4-1	TRBJ1-5	-	TGCGCCAGCAGCCAAGACTCGGCAGGGGGCAATCAGCCCCAGCATTTT	CASSQDSAGGNQPQHF
few	TRBV6-1	TRBJ1-6	-	TGTGCCAGCAGTGAAGCAGTTCGGGGTCCGGATTCACCCCTCCACTTT	CASSEAVRGPDSPLHF
few	TRBV6-1	TRBJ2-7	TRBD1	TGTGCCAGCAGTGAACCCCAGGGGGTCTACGAGCAGTACTTC	CASSEPQGVYEQYF
many	TRBV19	TRBJ2-5	-	TGTGCCAGTAGTCAACAGCTTTACCAAGAGACCCAGTACTTC	CASSQQLYQETQYF
-	TRBV7-3	TRBJ2-1	TRBD2	TGTGCCAGCAGCTTAGCGGGGGGCCCCCCCTACAATGAGCAGTTCTTC	CASSLAGGPPYNEQFF
few	TRBV19	TRBJ2-7	-	TGTGCCAGTAGTCCAGATAGCTCCTACGAGCAGTACTTC	CASSPDSSYEQYF
-	TRBV28	TRBJ2-1	TRBD2	TGTGCCACGCGACTAGCGGGAGTGTCTGAGCAGTTCTTC	CATRLAGVSEQFF
-	TRBV11-1	TRBJ2-7	-	TGTGCCAGCAGCTTAGTGGTCGGGACTGAAACCTACGAGCAGTACTTC	CASSLVVGTETYEQYF
-	TRBV5-1	TRBJ2-1	-	TGCGCCAGCAGCTTGGCCGAATGGCGGGAGCAGTTCTTC	CASSLAEWREQFF
-	TRBV7-9	TRBJ1-2	-	TGTGCCAGCAGCTTATTGGGCAGGGAGTACCATAACTATGGCTACACCTTC	CASSLLGREYHNYGYTF
-	TRBV2	TRBJ1-2	-	TGTGCCAGCGAGGGAGAGACAGCGGCCTATGGCTACACCTTC	CASEGETAAYGYTF
-	TRBV13	TRBJ2-7	-	TGTGCCAGCAGCTTAGGCAGGGCACATGCCGAGCAGTACTTC	CASSLGRAHAEQYF
once	TRBV7-9	TRBJ2-3	-	TGTGCCAGCAGCTTCACAGGGAAGACAGATACGCAGTATTTT	CASSFTGKTDTQYF
-	TRBV7-2	TRBJ2-7	TRBD2	TGTGCCAGCAGCTTAGATCGTCTAGCGGCCTACGAGCAGTACTTC	CASSLDRLAAYEQYF
-	TRBV15	TRBJ2-7	TRBD1	TGTGCCACCAGGAGACAGGGGGCAAAAACCTACGAGCAGTACTTC	CATRRQGAKTYEQYF
-	TRBV2	TRBJ2-1	-	TGTGCCAGCAGTGATGCGGGGAGATCCTACAATGAGCAGTTCTTC	CASSDAGRSYNEQFF
-	TRBV11-2	TRBJ2-1	-	TGTGCCAGCAGCTTAGCCCTCTTCGCCTACAATGAGCAGTTCTTC	CASSLALFAYNEQFF
once	TRBV4-3	TRBJ1-2	-	TGCGCCAGCAGCCTTTGGACCGATAATCTCTATGGCTACACCTTC	CASSLWTDNLYGYTF
-	TRBV4-1	TRBJ1-5	-	TGCGCCAGCAGCCAAGGTCCGGATACCACAGTTCAGCCCCAGCATTTT	CASSQGPDTTVQPQHF